A selection of T cell receptor beta chains follows, all from one sample in a study of control samples from healthy donors and cancer patients. Sequenced by immunoSEQ multiplex PCR; TCRdb stores in-frame clones only, minus some. This table holds about 150,000 clones, 80% to 95% found once. Sample: blood. The receptor source for this set is a man between 18 and 35 years old in good health. CDR3s include the opening cysteine and the closing phenylalanine or tryptophan. A D gene is named only where the DNA matches it firmly. Only some rows state a clone size, as once, few, many or a class for expanded clones.

v_gene	abundance	d_gene	j_gene	CDR3aa	CDR3nt
TRBV27	NA	TRBD1	TRBJ2-7	CASSYTGVHEQYF	TGTGCCAGCAGTTATACAGGGGTCCACGAGCAGTACTTC
TRBV3-1/TRBV3-2	NA	NA	TRBJ2-1	CASSQGLSSYNEQFF	TGTGCCAGCAGCCAAGGACTGAGCTCCTACAATGAGCAGTTCTTC
TRBV7-2	NA	TRBD2	TRBJ2-1	CASSSRSGSHEQFF	TGTGCCAGCAGCTCCCGTAGCGGGAGCCATGAGCAGTTCTTC
TRBV9	NA	NA	TRBJ2-2	CASSVAHRGGSGNTGELFF	TGTGCCAGCAGCGTAGCTCATAGAGGGGGAAGTGGAAACACCGGGGAGCTGTTTTTT
TRBV11-3	NA	NA	TRBJ2-2	CASRLAATGELFF	TGTGCCAGCAGATTAGCGGCTACCGGGGAGCTGTTTTTT
TRBV28	NA	NA	TRBJ1-5	CASSFHRQPQHF	TGTGCCAGCAGTTTCCACAGGCAGCCCCAGCATTTT
TRBV7-2	NA	TRBD1	TRBJ1-2	CASSLAKGAGYTF	TGTGCCAGCAGCTTAGCGAAGGGGGCCGGCTACACCTTC
TRBV3-1/TRBV3-2	NA	NA	TRBJ1-5	CASSPGGRRQPQHF	TGTGCCAGCAGCCCGGGGGGGCGCCGGCAGCCCCAGCATTTT
TRBV30	NA	NA	TRBJ1-1	CAWGDFTEAFF	TGTGCCTGGGGGGACTTCACTGAAGCTTTCTTT
TRBV11-2	NA	NA	TRBJ1-5	CASSPGTQNQPQHF	TGTGCCAGCAGCCCCGGGACACAGAATCAGCCCCAGCATTTT
TRBV9	NA	NA	TRBJ1-1	CASSVLGGTEAFF	TGTGCCAGCAGCGTACTGGGCGGCACTGAAGCTTTCTTT
TRBV5-6	NA	NA	TRBJ2-7	CASSLEDSLFYEQYF	TGTGCCAGCAGCTTGGAGGACAGTTTATTCTACGAGCAGTACTTC
TRBV30	NA	NA	TRBJ1-5	CAWNRVGQPQHF	TGTGCCTGGAACAGGGTCGGGCAGCCCCAGCATTTT
TRBV4-2	NA	NA	TRBJ2-5	CASSQDLGGEWAETQYF	TGTGCCAGCAGCCAAGATCTGGGGGGCGAGTGGGCAGAGACCCAGTACTTC
TRBV29-1	NA	NA	TRBJ1-2	CSVEGGPLNYGYTF	TGCAGCGTAGAAGGAGGGCCCCTCAACTATGGCTACACCTTC
TRBV3-1/TRBV3-2	NA	TRBD1	TRBJ1-2	CASSQVGTGVYGYTF	TGTGCCAGCAGCCAAGTTGGGACAGGGGTTTATGGCTACACCTTC
TRBV5-5	NA	TRBD1	TRBJ2-7	CASSAGQGPYEQYF	TGTGCCAGCAGCGCCGGACAGGGGCCTTACGAGCAGTACTTC
TRBV5-6	once	NA	TRBJ2-7	CASGGRAEQYF	TGTGCCAGCGGGGGACGCGCCGAGCAGTACTTC